This T cell receptor beta chain was sequenced in a study of OX40 agonist ivuxolimab in advanced cancers. Turning to the study itself: Patients enrolled in dose escalation were diagnosed with hepatocellular carcinoma, melanoma, renal cell or head and neck cancer. Those enrolled were about 82% male, with a mean age of around 58 years and ages from 23 to 79.

Study-level points and caveats: Low levels of normalized T-cell clonal expansion also appeared in some nonresponders.

About this clone: Its antigen is unknown.

Profiled with immunoSEQ multiplex PCR; TCRdb holds only in-frame clones, not every one. The sample has 50,000 to 75,000 clones; approximately 90% are singletons. Germline-derived CDR1 and CDR2 are MDHEN and SYDVKM. The germline V and J ends were trimmed by 6 bases and 8 bases, with 25 bases remaining between them. This CDR3 has 16 residues. Any history of autoimmune disease or systemic immunosuppression disqualified patients. J is TRBJ1-2 and V is TRBV28; D remains ambiguous. The material sequenced was CD4+ or CD8+ T cells sorted from blood, taken in a trial of the OX40 agonist ivuxolimab. The TCR was taken from an adult with an advanced solid tumor such as melanoma, head and neck, liver or kidney cancer. CDR3 DNA: TGTGCCAGCAGCGGTAAGGAAAGCGCCCTATATGGAGGCTACACCTTC. This encodes CASSGKESALYGGYTF.